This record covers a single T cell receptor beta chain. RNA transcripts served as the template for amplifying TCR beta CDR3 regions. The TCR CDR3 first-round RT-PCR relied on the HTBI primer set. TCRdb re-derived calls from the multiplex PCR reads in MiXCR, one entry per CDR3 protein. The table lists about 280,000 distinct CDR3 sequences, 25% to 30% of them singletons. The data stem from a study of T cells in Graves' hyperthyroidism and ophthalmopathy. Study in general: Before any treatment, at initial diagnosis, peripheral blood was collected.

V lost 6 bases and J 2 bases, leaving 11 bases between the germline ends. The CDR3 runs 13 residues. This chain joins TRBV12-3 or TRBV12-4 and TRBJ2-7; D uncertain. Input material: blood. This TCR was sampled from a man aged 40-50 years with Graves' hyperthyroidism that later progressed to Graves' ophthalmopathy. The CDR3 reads CASRPDGAYEQYF. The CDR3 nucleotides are TGTGCCAGCAGGCCCGACGGCGCCTACGAGCAGTACTTC.